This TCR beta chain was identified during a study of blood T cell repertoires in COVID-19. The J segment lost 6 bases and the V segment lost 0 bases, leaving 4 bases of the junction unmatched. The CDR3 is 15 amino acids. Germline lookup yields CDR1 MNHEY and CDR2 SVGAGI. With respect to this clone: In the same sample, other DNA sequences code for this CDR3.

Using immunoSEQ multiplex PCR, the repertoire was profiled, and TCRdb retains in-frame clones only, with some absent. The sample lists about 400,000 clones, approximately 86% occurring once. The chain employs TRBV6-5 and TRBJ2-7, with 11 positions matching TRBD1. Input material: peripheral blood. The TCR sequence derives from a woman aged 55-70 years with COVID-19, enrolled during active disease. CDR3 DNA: TGTGCCAGCAGTTACTCGGGGACAGGGGGTAGCGAGCAGTACTTC. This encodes CASSYSGTGGSEQYF.